This TCR beta chain was observed in a study of PD-L1 blockade in urothelial cancer. For the study at large: The study started patients on atezolizumab at some point between 2014 and 2016, giving 1,200 mg intravenously every 3 weeks.

TCR analog templates of synthetic origin were spiked into each PCR. The assay was immunoSEQ multiplex PCR, and TCRdb's table has in-frame clones only and misses some. The data hold about 110,000 clones, with about 85% observed a single time. It was locally advanced or metastatic urothelial carcinoma that patients had. The ends lost 5 bases at V and 4 bases at J; junction bases unmatched: 7. Germline CDR1 MDHEN, CDR2 SYDVKM. This CDR3 is 16 amino acids long. This specimen consisted of PBMCs, obtained around atezolizumab (anti-PD-L1) treatment. The chain links TRBV28 to TRBJ2-2; 10 bases agree with TRBD1. This clonotype was sampled from a man in his forties or fifties with urothelial cancer. The CDR3, as DNA: TGTGCCAGCAGTCCATGGACAGGGGGAGTCACCGGGGAGCTGTTTTTT. Protein product: CASSPWTGGVTGELFF.